This section outlines one TCR beta chain sequence together with its context. These data are taken from a study of blood T cell repertoires in COVID-19. Study context: Samples of COVID-19 (acute and convalescent) were obtained from the United States, Italy and Spain. From T cells, B-cell-depleted T cells, or PBMCs came the material, which was cDNA or gDNA.

Generated by immunoSEQ multiplex PCR, the TCRdb table keeps only in-frame clones and is missing some. Of about 270,000 clones listed, 75% to 90% are singletons. Assignments of participants to cohorts depended upon their own reported clinical history. Donors in Cohort 3 counted as recovered after two negative PCRs, clearance, or symptom resolution. Sequencing was done on a sample of PBMCs or T cells enriched from blood (not recorded which). The source of this sequence is a woman under 30 who had recovered from COVID-19.

CDR3 sequence: CASSKGVGRATEAFF. CDR3 bases: TGTGCCAGCAGCAAAGGGGTGGGCAGGGCCACTGAAGCTTTCTTT. The chain combines TRBV21-1 with TRBJ1-1; the D call TRBD1 from the table was never checked on the DNA. TRBV21-1 corresponds to a pseudogene. The CDR3 is 15 amino acids.